Here is one T cell receptor (beta chain) with its context. Its antigen is not known. The CDR3 consists of 14 residues. Germline V gives CDR1 MNHNS, CDR2 SASEGT. Deletions cut 6 bases from V and 1 base from J, with 12 bases between. This sample is part of a study of blood T cells in healthy people across ages. Study-level results: The long-lived group displayed more naive CD4+ cells, plus higher diversity, than the aged donors did. Strong correlation existed between TCR beta diversity and naive T cell percentage. Estimated diversity across one million T cells was deemed an underestimate.

A sample-barcoded 5' primer and a J-beta primer mix were used in a second PCR of roughly 6 to 11 cycles. TCRdb analysed the 5' RACE reads with MiXCR anew, one entry per CDR3 protein. Of over a million distinct CDR3 sequences listed, around 42% were seen once; the top ten hold roughly 7.7%. Caucasian, healthy and from Russia, the donors were aged between about 6 and 90. Sequenced: blood. The V and J genes are TRBV6-1 and TRBJ2-5; no firm D call. This receptor was obtained from a young woman in good health. DNA of the CDR3: TGTGCCAGCAGAACGGCCACGTGCCAAGAGACCCAGTACTTC. Its translation: CASRTATCQETQYF.